Listed below are T cell receptor beta chains from one sample, sequenced in a study of early T cells in non-severe SARS-CoV-2 infection. MiXCR, run by TCRdb on the 5' RACE reads, gives a single entry per CDR3 protein. The sample shows some 96,000 distinct CDR3 sequences, under 15% of them seen only once. Source material: whole blood. All receptors derive from an adult who was a healthcare worker with PCR-confirmed SARS-CoV-2 infection or an uninfected control (not recorded which). CDR3s include the opening cysteine and the closing phenylalanine or tryptophan. A D gene is named only where the DNA matches it firmly. For some rows the clone size is stated as once, few or many, or as a class when expanded; others skip it.

J gene: TRBJ2-3; clone size: few; V gene: TRBV3-1; D gene: TRBD2; CDR3 protein: CASSHSGRADTQYF; CDR3 DNA: TGTGCCAGCAGCCATAGCGGGAGAGCGGATACGCAGTATTTT
J gene: TRBJ2-3; clone size: few; V gene: TRBV20-1; D gene: TRBD2; CDR3 protein: CSARVAGVITDTQYF; CDR3 DNA: TGCAGTGCTCGCGTAGCGGGAGTAATCACAGATACGCAGTATTTT
J gene: TRBJ2-7; clone size: few; V gene: TRBV4-2; D gene: .; CDR3 protein: CASSQSTVGGEQYF; CDR3 DNA: TGTGCCAGCAGCCAAAGCACCGTGGGAGGCGAGCAGTACTTC
J gene: TRBJ2-7; clone size: .; V gene: TRBV5-4; D gene: .; CDR3 protein: CASSLDQGSPYEQYF; CDR3 DNA: TGTGCCAGCAGCTTGGATCAGGGTTCCCCTTACGAGCAGTACTTC
J gene: TRBJ2-3; clone size: medium-sized; V gene: TRBV6-4; D gene: .; CDR3 protein: CASSDLKGPTQYF; CDR3 DNA: TGTGCCAGCAGTGACTTGAAGGGGCCCACGCAGTATTTT
J gene: TRBJ1-1; clone size: .; V gene: TRBV2; D gene: .; CDR3 protein: CASSDLMGNTEAFF; CDR3 DNA: TGTGCCAGCAGTGATCTAATGGGTAACACTGAAGCTTTCTTT
J gene: TRBJ2-3; clone size: .; V gene: TRBV11-2; D gene: .; CDR3 protein: CASSFGRTDTQYF; CDR3 DNA: TGTGCCAGCAGCTTTGGGAGAACAGATACGCAGTATTTT
J gene: TRBJ2-5; clone size: .; V gene: TRBV20-1; D gene: .; CDR3 protein: CSARGLPQETQYF; CDR3 DNA: TGCAGTGCTAGAGGTCTTCCCCAAGAGACCCAGTACTTC
J gene: TRBJ1-1; clone size: many; V gene: TRBV11-2; D gene: .; CDR3 protein: CASIPRQPLTEAFF; CDR3 DNA: TGTGCCAGCATTCCTCGACAGCCGTTGACTGAAGCTTTCTTT
J gene: TRBJ2-7; clone size: few; V gene: TRBV14; D gene: .; CDR3 protein: CASSQANRQPFGGRSYEQYF; CDR3 DNA: TGTGCCAGCAGCCAAGCGAACCGACAGCCTTTCGGGGGCCGCTCCTACGAGCAGTACTTC
J gene: TRBJ1-4; clone size: few; V gene: TRBV20-1; D gene: .; CDR3 protein: CSARDPGGSREKLFF; CDR3 DNA: TGCAGTGCTAGAGATCCGGGGGGTTCTCGTGAAAAACTGTTTTTT
J gene: TRBJ1-5; clone size: many; V gene: TRBV6-2/TRBV6-3; D gene: .; CDR3 protein: CASTPTGDVDPQHF; CDR3 DNA: TGTGCCAGCACCCCGACAGGCGACGTCGATCCCCAGCATTTT
J gene: TRBJ1-5; clone size: .; V gene: TRBV6-6; D gene: .; CDR3 protein: CASSYTRSAGNQPQHF; CDR3 DNA: TGTGCCAGCAGTTACACGAGGTCGGCTGGCAATCAGCCCCAGCATTTT
J gene: TRBJ2-1; clone size: few; V gene: TRBV7-8; D gene: .; CDR3 protein: CASSWDDQDNEQFF; CDR3 DNA: TGTGCCAGCAGCTGGGACGACCAAGACAATGAGCAGTTCTTC
J gene: TRBJ2-1; clone size: .; V gene: TRBV20-1; D gene: .; CDR3 protein: CSATSYRIVSENEQFF; CDR3 DNA: TGCAGTGCTACGTCGTACCGCATCGTCTCAGAGAATGAGCAGTTCTTC
J gene: TRBJ1-1; clone size: .; V gene: TRBV28; D gene: .; CDR3 protein: CASSASTEAFF; CDR3 DNA: TGTGCCAGCAGTGCCTCCACTGAAGCTTTCTTT
J gene: TRBJ2-5; clone size: .; V gene: TRBV4-3; D gene: .; CDR3 protein: CASSQDQRETQNF; CDR3 DNA: TGCGCCAGCAGCCAAGATCAGCGAGAGACCCAGAACTTC
J gene: TRBJ2-1; clone size: many; V gene: TRBV7-3; D gene: TRBD2; CDR3 protein: CASSLQRGNEQFF; CDR3 DNA: TGTGCCAGCAGCTTACAGCGGGGCAATGAGCAGTTCTTC
J gene: TRBJ2-7; clone size: many; V gene: TRBV12-3/TRBV12-4; D gene: TRBD2; CDR3 protein: CASSKAGLAGAVQYF; CDR3 DNA: TGTGCCAGCAGCAAAGCCGGACTAGCGGGAGCGGTGCAGTACTTC
J gene: TRBJ2-1; clone size: many; V gene: TRBV19; D gene: TRBD2; CDR3 protein: CASSISASLAGGRAYEQFF; CDR3 DNA: TGTGCCAGTAGTATTTCCGCGAGCCTAGCGGGCGGGAGGGCGTATGAGCAGTTCTTC
J gene: TRBJ2-3; clone size: .; V gene: TRBV11-2; D gene: .; CDR3 protein: CASSLVSGFRTDTQYF; CDR3 DNA: TGTGCCAGCAGCTTAGTATCAGGATTCAGGACAGATACGCAGTATTTT
J gene: TRBJ2-2; clone size: .; V gene: TRBV28; D gene: .; CDR3 protein: CASRGSGELFF; CDR3 DNA: TGTGCCAGCAGAGGGTCCGGGGAGCTGTTTTTT
J gene: TRBJ2-1; clone size: .; V gene: TRBV10-3; D gene: TRBD2; CDR3 protein: CAISEGLAGTNEQFF; CDR3 DNA: TGTGCCATCAGTGAGGGGCTAGCGGGAACCAATGAGCAGTTCTTC
J gene: TRBJ2-7; clone size: .; V gene: TRBV29-1; D gene: TRBD1; CDR3 protein: CSVAADRGVLYEQYF; CDR3 DNA: TGCAGCGTTGCGGCGGACAGGGGGGTTCTCTACGAGCAGTACTTC
J gene: TRBJ2-7; clone size: .; V gene: TRBV6-5; D gene: .; CDR3 protein: CASSPRTDTYEQYF; CDR3 DNA: TGTGCCAGCAGTCCCCGGACCGACACCTACGAGCAGTACTTC
J gene: TRBJ2-1; clone size: .; V gene: TRBV7-9; D gene: .; CDR3 protein: CASSLARFVNEQFF; CDR3 DNA: TGTGCCAGCAGCTTAGCCCGGTTTGTCAATGAGCAGTTCTTC
J gene: TRBJ2-3; clone size: many; V gene: TRBV6-5; D gene: TRBD2; CDR3 protein: CASSWGLAGGTDTQYF; CDR3 DNA: TGTGCCAGCAGTTGGGGACTAGCGGGAGGTACAGATACGCAGTATTTT
J gene: TRBJ2-1; clone size: many; V gene: TRBV2; D gene: .; CDR3 protein: CASSVEASSYNEQFF; CDR3 DNA: TGTGCCAGCAGTGTTGAGGCGAGCTCCTACAATGAGCAGTTCTTC
J gene: TRBJ2-2; clone size: few; V gene: TRBV20-1; D gene: .; CDR3 protein: CSARGTGEAGELFF; CDR3 DNA: TGCAGTGCTAGGGGGACTGGGGAGGCCGGGGAGCTGTTTTTT
J gene: TRBJ2-7; clone size: .; V gene: TRBV28; D gene: TRBD1; CDR3 protein: CASNLGDRAYEQYF; CDR3 DNA: TGTGCCAGCAACCTAGGGGACAGAGCCTACGAGCAGTACTTC
J gene: TRBJ2-4; clone size: few; V gene: TRBV4-3; D gene: .; CDR3 protein: CASSHMGQTKNIQYF; CDR3 DNA: TGCGCCAGCAGCCACATGGGGCAGACCAAAAACATTCAGTACTTC
J gene: TRBJ2-1; clone size: many; V gene: TRBV5-1; D gene: TRBD2; CDR3 protein: CASSTRLAGEQFF; CDR3 DNA: TGCGCCAGCAGCACGAGACTAGCGGGGGAGCAGTTCTTC
J gene: TRBJ2-5; clone size: few; V gene: TRBV6-5; D gene: TRBD2; CDR3 protein: CASREGGRQTQYF; CDR3 DNA: TGTGCCAGCCGAGAGGGCGGGAGACAGACCCAGTACTTC
J gene: TRBJ2-3; clone size: few; V gene: TRBV4-3; D gene: TRBD2; CDR3 protein: CASSQVTSGSGETDTQYF; CDR3 DNA: TGCGCCAGCAGCCAAGTAACTAGCGGGAGTGGGGAAACAGATACGCAGTATTTT
J gene: TRBJ2-4; clone size: .; V gene: TRBV20-1; D gene: .; CDR3 protein: CSAGGVAKNIQYF; CDR3 DNA: TGCAGTGCAGGAGGAGTAGCCAAAAACATTCAGTACTTC
J gene: TRBJ2-3; clone size: .; V gene: TRBV20-1; D gene: .; CDR3 protein: CSARGYNTDTQYF; CDR3 DNA: TGCAGTGCTAGGGGTTACAACACAGATACGCAGTATTTT
J gene: TRBJ1-3; clone size: medium-sized; V gene: TRBV28; D gene: TRBD1; CDR3 protein: CASSFHRGANTIYF; CDR3 DNA: TGTGCCAGCAGTTTCCACAGGGGGGCAAACACCATATATTTT
J gene: TRBJ1-5; clone size: once; V gene: TRBV19; D gene: .; CDR3 protein: CASRERGASNQPQHF; CDR3 DNA: TGTGCCAGTAGAGAAAGGGGGGCCAGCAATCAGCCCCAGCATTTT
J gene: TRBJ2-2; clone size: few; V gene: TRBV11-2; D gene: TRBD1; CDR3 protein: CASRSAGTGNTGELFF; CDR3 DNA: TGTGCCAGCAGATCGGCCGGGACAGGGAACACCGGGGAGCTGTTTTTT
J gene: TRBJ2-3; clone size: few; V gene: TRBV20-1; D gene: .; CDR3 protein: CSASGSTDTQYF; CDR3 DNA: TGCAGTGCTTCGGGTAGCACAGATACGCAGTATTTT
J gene: TRBJ2-7; clone size: few; V gene: TRBV4-3; D gene: TRBD1; CDR3 protein: CASSQALQGQGRSYEQYF; CDR3 DNA: TGCGCCAGCAGCCAAGCCCTCCAGGGACAGGGACGCTCCTACGAGCAGTACTTC
J gene: TRBJ2-5; clone size: .; V gene: TRBV9; D gene: .; CDR3 protein: CASSVGPFGETQYF; CDR3 DNA: TGTGCCAGCAGCGTGGGGCCCTTTGGGGAGACCCAGTACTTC
J gene: TRBJ2-5; clone size: many; V gene: TRBV5-1; D gene: .; CDR3 protein: CASSMGTGATEETQYF; CDR3 DNA: TGCGCCAGCAGCATGGGGACGGGGGCAACTGAGGAGACCCAGTACTTC
J gene: TRBJ2-7; clone size: few; V gene: TRBV29-1; D gene: TRBD2; CDR3 protein: CSGGGVYEQYF; CDR3 DNA: TGCAGCGGCGGGGGGGTCTACGAGCAGTACTTC
J gene: TRBJ2-3; clone size: .; V gene: TRBV11-2; D gene: .; CDR3 protein: CASSLQPDTQYF; CDR3 DNA: TGTGCCAGCAGCTTACAGCCGGATACGCAGTATTTT
J gene: TRBJ1-5; clone size: few; V gene: TRBV28; D gene: .; CDR3 protein: CASSSTAYRVGSNQPQHF; CDR3 DNA: TGTGCCAGCAGTTCCACCGCCTACAGGGTAGGGAGCAATCAGCCCCAGCATTTT